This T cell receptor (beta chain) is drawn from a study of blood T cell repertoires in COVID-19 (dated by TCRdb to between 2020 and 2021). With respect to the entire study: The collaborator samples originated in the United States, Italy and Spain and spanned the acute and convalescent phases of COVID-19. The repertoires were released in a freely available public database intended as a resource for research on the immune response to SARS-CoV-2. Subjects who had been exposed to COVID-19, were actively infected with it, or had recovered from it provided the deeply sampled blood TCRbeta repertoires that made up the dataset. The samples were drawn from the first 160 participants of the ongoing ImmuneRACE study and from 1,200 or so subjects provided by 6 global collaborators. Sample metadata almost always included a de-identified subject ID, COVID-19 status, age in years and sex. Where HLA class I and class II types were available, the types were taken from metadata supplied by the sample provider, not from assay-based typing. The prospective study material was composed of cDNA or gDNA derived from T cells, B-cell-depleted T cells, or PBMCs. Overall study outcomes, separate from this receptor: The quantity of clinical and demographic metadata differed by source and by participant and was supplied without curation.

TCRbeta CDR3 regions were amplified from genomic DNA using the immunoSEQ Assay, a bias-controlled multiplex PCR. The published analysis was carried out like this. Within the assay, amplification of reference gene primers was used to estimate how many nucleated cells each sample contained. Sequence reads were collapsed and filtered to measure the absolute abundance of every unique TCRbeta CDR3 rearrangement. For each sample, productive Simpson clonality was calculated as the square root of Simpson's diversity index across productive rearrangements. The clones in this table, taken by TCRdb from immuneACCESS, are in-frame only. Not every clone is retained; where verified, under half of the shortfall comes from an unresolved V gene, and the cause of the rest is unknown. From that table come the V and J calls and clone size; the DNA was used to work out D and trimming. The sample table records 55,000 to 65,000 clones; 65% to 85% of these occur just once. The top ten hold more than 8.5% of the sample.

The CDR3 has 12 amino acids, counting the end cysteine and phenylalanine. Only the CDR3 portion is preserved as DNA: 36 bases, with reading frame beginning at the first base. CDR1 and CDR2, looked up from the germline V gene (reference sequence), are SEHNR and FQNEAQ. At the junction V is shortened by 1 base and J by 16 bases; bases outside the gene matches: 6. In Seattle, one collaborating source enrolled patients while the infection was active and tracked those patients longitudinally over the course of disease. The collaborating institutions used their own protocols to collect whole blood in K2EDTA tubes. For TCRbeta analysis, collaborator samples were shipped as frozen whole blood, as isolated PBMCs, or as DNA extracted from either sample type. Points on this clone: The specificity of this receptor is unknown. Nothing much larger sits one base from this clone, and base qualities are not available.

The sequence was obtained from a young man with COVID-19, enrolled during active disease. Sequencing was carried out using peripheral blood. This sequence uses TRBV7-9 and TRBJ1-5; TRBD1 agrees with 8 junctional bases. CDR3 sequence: CASSLGDRSCHF. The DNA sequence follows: TGTGCCAGCAGCTTAGGGGACAGGTCCTGTCATTTT.